This is a list of T cell receptor beta chains from one sample in a study of identical twins. TCRdb passed the 5' RACE reads through MiXCR, listing each CDR3 protein once. The sample lists approximately 630,000 distinct CDR3 sequences, roughly 7.2% seen once, with roughly 1.5% in the top ten. Another study also made use of these data, one on yellow fever vaccine responses in identical twins.

Sequences were obtained from PBMCs. Receptors were obtained from a woman in her late teens or twenties in good health. CDR3s include the opening cysteine and the closing phenylalanine or tryptophan. The D gene is left open where the match is weak. Clone size is shown for a subset of rows, as once, few, many or a class of expanded clone.

>-|TRBJ2-2|-|13|TRBV29-1
CSVVGVATGELFF
TGCAGCGTTGTAGGTGTGGCGACCGGGGAGCTGTTTTTT
>-|TRBJ2-7|-|18|TRBV2
CASSRQGLPGLGLLEQYF
TGTGCCAGCAGCCGACAGGGTTTACCGGGACTAGGTTTACTCGAGCAGTACTTC
>few|TRBJ1-5|-|16|TRBV20-1
CSARDRVRGGNQPQHF
TGCAGTGCTAGAGATCGTGTTAGGGGTGGCAATCAGCCCCAGCATTTT
>-|TRBJ2-1|TRBD2|17|TRBV5-1
CASSLAGGLADYNEQFF
TGCGCCAGCAGCTTGGCCGGGGGACTAGCGGACTACAATGAGCAGTTCTTC
>few|TRBJ2-3|TRBD1|15|TRBV10-2
CASSPGQGTSDTQYF
TGCGCCAGCAGCCCGGGACAGGGTACCTCAGATACGCAGTATTTT
>few|TRBJ2-3|TRBD2|15|TRBV2
CASTPGRGGRDTQYF
TGTGCCAGCACCCCGGGGCGGGGGGGCCGGGATACGCAGTATTTT
>-|TRBJ2-1|-|11|TRBV11-2
CASNPGSEQFF
TGTGCCAGCAACCCTGGGAGTGAGCAGTTCTTC
>few|TRBJ2-2|-|15|TRBV7-8
CASPKVGANTGELFF
TGTGCCAGCCCGAAGGTGGGAGCGAACACCGGGGAGCTGTTTTTT
>-|TRBJ2-3|-|16|TRBV4-1
CASSARQGLGTDTQYF
TGCGCCAGCAGCGCCCGACAGGGACTGGGCACAGATACGCAGTATTTT
>few|TRBJ2-2|-|14|TRBV19
CASSDTQNTGELFF
TGTGCCAGTAGTGATACACAGAACACCGGGGAGCTGTTTTTT
>many|TRBJ2-1|TRBD2|19|TRBV4-2
CASSQEGLAGGWGYNEQFF
TGTGCCAGCAGCCAAGAGGGACTAGCGGGAGGCTGGGGCTACAATGAGCAGTTCTTC
>few|TRBJ2-3|-|14|TRBV7-2
CASSFYRSTDTQYF
TGTGCCAGCAGCTTTTACAGGTCCACAGATACGCAGTATTTT
>few|TRBJ2-1|-|13|TRBV5-1
CASSLEYFGEQFF
TGCGCCAGCAGCTTAGAGTATTTCGGTGAGCAGTTCTTC
>many|TRBJ1-2|-|13|TRBV2
CASSQSGWDGYTF
TGTGCCAGCAGTCAATCAGGGTGGGATGGCTACACCTTC
>-|TRBJ1-1|-|12|TRBV7-9
CASSLPTVEAFF
TGTGCCAGCAGCCTCCCGACGGTGGAAGCTTTCTTT
>many|TRBJ2-3|TRBD1|12|TRBV29-1
CSALDRVWGQYF
TGCAGCGCACTCGACAGGGTTTGGGGGCAGTATTTT
>few|TRBJ2-1|TRBD2|15|TRBV12-3/TRBV12-4
CASSLRSGGGNEQFF
TGTGCCAGCAGTTTGCGTAGCGGGGGGGGGAATGAGCAGTTCTTC
>many|TRBJ2-1|TRBD2|14|TRBV11-2
CASSSLSGNNEQFF
TGTGCCAGCAGCAGCCTTAGCGGGAACAATGAGCAGTTCTTC
>-|TRBJ2-5|-|14|TRBV7-9
CASSPPPRGETQYF
TGTGCCAGCAGCCCCCCCCCCAGAGGGGAGACCCAGTACTTC
>-|TRBJ2-6|-|18|TRBV5-1
CASSFWGRDRSGANVLTF
TGCGCCAGCAGCTTTTGGGGCAGGGACCGCTCTGGGGCCAACGTCCTGACTTTC
>-|TRBJ1-2|TRBD1|14|TRBV5-1
CASSSRTGDYGYTF
TGCGCCAGCAGCTCCCGGACAGGGGACTATGGCTACACCTTC
>-|TRBJ2-3|-|17|TRBV5-4
CASSPDPLIYLTDTQYF
TGTGCCAGCAGCCCGGACCCCTTGATCTATTTGACAGATACGCAGTATTTT
>-|TRBJ2-1|-|12|TRBV5-6
CASTRLVNEQFF
TGTGCCAGCACTCGACTCGTGAATGAGCAGTTCTTC
>-|TRBJ2-7|TRBD2|17|TRBV14
CASSHPGGSGSSYEQYF
TGTGCCAGCAGCCACCCTGGGGGTAGCGGGAGCTCCTACGAGCAGTACTTC
>few|TRBJ1-3|-|13|TRBV4-2
CASSQVGPYTIYF
TGTGCCAGCAGCCAAGTGGGGCCTTACACCATATATTTT
>-|TRBJ1-5|-|17|TRBV3-1
CASSQGPQGFLNQPQHF
TGTGCCAGCAGCCAAGGACCACAGGGATTTCTAAATCAGCCCCAGCATTTT
>-|TRBJ2-5|TRBD1|14|TRBV7-6
CASSHGQGRETQYF
TGTGCCAGCAGCCACGGACAGGGTCGAGAGACCCAGTACTTC
>many|TRBJ2-2|-|13|TRBV12-3/TRBV12-4
CASSRDGSGELFF
TGTGCCAGCAGCCGGGACGGCTCCGGGGAGCTGTTTTTT
>few|TRBJ1-6|-|19|TRBV5-1
CASSLAGPHMSSYNSPLHF
TGCGCCAGCAGCTTGGCGGGACCACATATGAGCTCCTATAATTCACCCCTCCACTTT
>few|TRBJ2-4|TRBD1|17|TRBV12-3/TRBV12-4
CASSLVRGLLAKNIQYF
TGTGCCAGCAGTTTAGTGAGGGGGCTTCTAGCCAAAAACATTCAGTACTTC
>-|TRBJ1-2|TRBD1|16|TRBV7-9
CASSSGQEPFLYGYTF
TGTGCCAGCAGCTCGGGACAGGAACCTTTCCTCTATGGCTACACCTTC
>-|TRBJ1-1|-|16|TRBV20-1
CSALGGDWGTNTEAFF
TGCAGTGCTCTGGGAGGGGATTGGGGGACGAACACTGAAGCTTTCTTT
>few|TRBJ2-7|TRBD1|15|TRBV28
CASSLRTGPSYEQYF
TGTGCCAGCAGTTTAAGGACAGGACCATCCTACGAGCAGTACTTC
>-|TRBJ2-5|-|14|TRBV11-2
CASSLLVPGETQYF
TGTGCCAGCAGCTTACTAGTCCCCGGGGAGACCCAGTACTTC
>many|TRBJ2-1|-|15|TRBV3-1
CASSQGQGGSVRQFF
TGTGCCAGCAGCCAAGGACAGGGAGGTTCTGTACGGCAGTTCTTC
>few|TRBJ1-2|-|12|TRBV29-1
CSVASGSYGYTF
TGCAGCGTTGCCTCCGGGAGCTATGGCTACACCTTC
>many|TRBJ1-1|-|17|TRBV6-5
CASSYGMGGPENTEAFF
TGTGCCAGCAGCTACGGAATGGGGGGACCTGAGAACACTGAAGCTTTCTTT
>many|TRBJ2-2|TRBD1|13|TRBV5-1
CASRTGDTGELFF
TGCGCCAGCCGGACAGGGGACACCGGGGAGCTGTTTTTT
>few|TRBJ1-6|-|17|TRBV6-2/TRBV6-3
CASMKGPRTYYNSPLHF
TGTGCCAGCATGAAGGGACCTCGAACGTACTATAATTCACCCCTCCACTTT
>few|TRBJ2-2|TRBD1|14|TRBV5-1
CASSTDRGPGELFF
TGCGCCAGCAGCACGGACAGGGGGCCCGGGGAGCTGTTTTTT
>many|TRBJ1-1|-|14|TRBV7-2
CASSLWTENTEAFF
TGTGCCAGCAGCTTATGGACAGAGAACACTGAAGCTTTCTTT
>few|TRBJ2-7|-|16|TRBV4-1
CASSQLPTSPSYEQYF
TGCGCCAGCAGCCAACTACCCACTAGCCCATCCTACGAGCAGTACTTC
>many|TRBJ1-2|-|13|TRBV12-3/TRBV12-4
CASSSGEMDGYTF
TGTGCCAGCAGTTCGGGGGAAATGGACGGCTACACCTTC
>few|TRBJ2-7|TRBD1|15|TRBV5-1
CASSRGTGDSYEQYF
TGCGCCAGCAGCCGGGGGACAGGCGACTCCTACGAGCAGTACTTC
>few|TRBJ1-6|TRBD1|16|TRBV4-2
CASSQDLGQGFSPLHF
TGTGCCAGCAGCCAAGATTTAGGACAGGGGTTCTCACCCCTCCACTTT
>few|TRBJ1-1|-|14|TRBV3-1
CASSQLGGPEGAFF
TGTGCCAGCAGCCAACTGGGGGGTCCTGAGGGAGCTTTCTTT
>-|TRBJ2-1|-|13|TRBV27
CASSLGWNNEQFF
TGTGCCAGCAGTTTGGGGTGGAACAATGAGCAGTTCTTC